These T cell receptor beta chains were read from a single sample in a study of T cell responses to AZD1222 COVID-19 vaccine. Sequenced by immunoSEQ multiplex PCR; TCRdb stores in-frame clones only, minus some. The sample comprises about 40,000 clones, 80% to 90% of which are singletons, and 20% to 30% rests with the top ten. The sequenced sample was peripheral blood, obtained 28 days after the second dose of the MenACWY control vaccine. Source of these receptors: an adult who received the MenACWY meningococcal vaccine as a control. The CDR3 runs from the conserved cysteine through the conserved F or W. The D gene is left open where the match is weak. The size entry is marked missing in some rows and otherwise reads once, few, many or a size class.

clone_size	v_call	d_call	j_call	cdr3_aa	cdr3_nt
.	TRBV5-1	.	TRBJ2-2	CASSLVQVTGELFF	TGCGCCAGCAGCTTGGTACAGGTCACCGGGGAGCTGTTTTTT
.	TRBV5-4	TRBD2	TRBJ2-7	CASRGRGASGTYEQYF	TGTGCCAGCAGGGGTAGGGGGGCTAGCGGGACCTACGAGCAGTACTTC
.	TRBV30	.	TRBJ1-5	CAWSEGRGQPQHF	TGTGCCTGGAGTGAAGGTCGGGGTCAGCCCCAGCATTTT
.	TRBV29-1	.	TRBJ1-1	CSVFERGRVNTEAFF	TGCAGCGTTTTTGAGCGGGGCCGGGTTAACACTGAAGCTTTCTTT
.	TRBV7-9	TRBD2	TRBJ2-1	CASSLLAGVNNEQFF	TGTGCCAGCAGCTTACTAGCGGGAGTAAACAATGAGCAGTTCTTC
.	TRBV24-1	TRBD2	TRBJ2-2	CATSEGGSSTGELFF	TGTGCCACCAGTGAAGGCGGGAGCAGCACCGGGGAGCTGTTTTTT
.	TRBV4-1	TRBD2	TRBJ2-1	CASSQGLTSGSYNEQFF	TGCGCCAGCAGCCAAGGCTTGACTAGCGGCTCCTACAATGAGCAGTTCTTC
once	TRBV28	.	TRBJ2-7	CASSLGGRFIQSSYEQYF	TGTGCCAGCAGTTTGGGGGGGCGATTCATCCAAAGCTCCTACGAGCAGTACTTC
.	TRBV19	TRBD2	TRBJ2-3	CASHSGRGTDTQYF	TGTGCCAGCCATAGCGGGAGGGGCACAGATACGCAGTATTTT
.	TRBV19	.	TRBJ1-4	CASSGLAIGKLFF	TGTGCCAGTTCGGGCCTTGCCATTGGAAAACTGTTTTTT
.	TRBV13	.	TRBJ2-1	CASSPPAGGPLNEQFF	TGTGCCAGCAGCCCACCGGCAGGAGGGCCTTTAAATGAGCAGTTCTTC
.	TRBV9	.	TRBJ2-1	CASSVVREGEQFF	TGTGCCAGCAGCGTAGTCAGGGAAGGTGAGCAGTTCTTC
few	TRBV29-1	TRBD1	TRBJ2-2	CSVRLTGKNTGELFF	TGCAGCGTTCGTCTGACAGGGAAAAACACCGGGGAGCTGTTTTTT
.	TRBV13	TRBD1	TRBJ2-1	CASSQQGANVLSYNEQFF	TGTGCCAGCAGCCAACAGGGGGCTAACGTTCTGTCCTACAATGAGCAGTTCTTC
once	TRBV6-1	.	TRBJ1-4	CASSEYRQSHEKLFF	TGTGCCAGCAGTGAATACCGGCAAAGCCATGAAAAACTGTTTTTT
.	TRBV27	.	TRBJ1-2	CASSYRQPTSYGYTF	TGTGCCAGCAGTTATAGGCAGCCGACCTCCTATGGCTACACCTTC
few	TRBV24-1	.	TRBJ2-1	CATLDRYNEQFF	TGTGCCACCTTAGACAGATACAATGAGCAGTTCTTC
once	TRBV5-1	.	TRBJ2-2	CASSLESGAIGELFF	TGCGCCAGCAGCTTGGAATCGGGAGCGATCGGGGAGCTGTTTTTT
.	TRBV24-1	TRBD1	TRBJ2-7	CATSDPGRDRVDEQYF	TGTGCCACCAGTGACCCGGGCCGGGACAGGGTCGACGAGCAGTACTTC
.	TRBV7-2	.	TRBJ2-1	CASSYGQTSYNEQFF	TGTGCCAGCAGCTACGGACAGACCTCCTACAATGAGCAGTTCTTC
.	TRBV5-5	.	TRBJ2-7	CASSPTLGTSYEQYF	TGTGCCAGCAGCCCAACGTTGGGGACCTCCTACGAGCAGTACTTC
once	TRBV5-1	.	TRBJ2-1	CASPLDEQFF	TGCGCCAGCCCGTTGGATGAGCAGTTCTTC
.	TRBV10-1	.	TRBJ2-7	CASSEGSGISYEQYF	TGCGCCAGCAGTGAGGGGTCAGGGATCTCCTACGAGCAGTACTTC
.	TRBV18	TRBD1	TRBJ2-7	CASSPGTGLTYEQYF	TGTGCCAGCTCCCCCGGGACAGGGCTGACCTACGAGCAGTACTTC
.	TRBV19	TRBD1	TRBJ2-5	CASSIGQGSLLWETQYF	TGTGCCAGTAGTATAGGACAGGGAAGCCTTCTCTGGGAGACCCAGTACTTC
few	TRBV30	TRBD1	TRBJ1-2	CAWGKNKGARIPTMANYGYTF	TGTGCCTGGGGCAAAAATAAGGGGGCGCGGATCCCAACCATGGCTAACTATGGCTACACCTTC
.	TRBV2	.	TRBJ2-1	CASIYVPYNEQFF	TGTGCCAGCATCTACGTCCCCTACAATGAGCAGTTCTTC
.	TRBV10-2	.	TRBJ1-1	CASIGGAEAFF	TGCGCCAGCATCGGGGGTGCTGAAGCTTTCTTT
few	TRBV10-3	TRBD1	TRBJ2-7	CAISGGTGAHEQYF	TGTGCCATCAGTGGCGGGACAGGGGCCCACGAGCAGTACTTC
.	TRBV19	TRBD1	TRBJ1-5	CASRTGVQPQHF	TGTGCCAGTAGGACAGGGGTGCAGCCCCAGCATTTT
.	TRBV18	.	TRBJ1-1	CASSQSGNTEAFF	TGTGCCAGCTCACAATCAGGGAACACTGAAGCTTTCTTT
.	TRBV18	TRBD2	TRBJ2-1	CASSATSGSTYNEQFF	TGTGCCAGCTCAGCCACTAGCGGGAGTACTTACAATGAGCAGTTCTTC
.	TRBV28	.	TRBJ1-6	CASTTKEGADSPLHF	TGTGCCAGCACCACGAAAGAGGGCGCGGATTCACCCCTCCACTTT
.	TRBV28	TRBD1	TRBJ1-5	CASSRDRGGGQPQHF	TGTGCCAGCAGTCGGGACAGGGGTGGAGGTCAGCCCCAGCATTTT
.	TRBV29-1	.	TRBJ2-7	CSICTESSYEQYF	TGCAGCATCTGTACAGAGTCCTCCTACGAGCAGTACTTC
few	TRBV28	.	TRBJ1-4	CASSLSRPVNEKLFF	TGTGCCAGCAGTTTATCCCGGCCTGTTAATGAAAAACTGTTTTTT
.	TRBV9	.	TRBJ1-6	CASSVDQTANSPLHF	TGTGCCAGCAGCGTAGACCAGACAGCAAATTCACCCCTCCACTTT
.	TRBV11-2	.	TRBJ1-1	CASSLDRTLNEAFF	TGTGCCAGCAGCTTAGATCGGACATTAAATGAAGCTTTCTTT
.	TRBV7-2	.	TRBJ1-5	CASSLSGGGSNQPQHF	TGTGCCAGCAGCTTAAGCGGGGGCGGAAGCAATCAGCCCCAGCATTTT
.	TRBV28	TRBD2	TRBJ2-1	CASSGTSPYNEQFF	TGTGCCAGCAGTGGGACTAGCCCATACAATGAGCAGTTCTTC
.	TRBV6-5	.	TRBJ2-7	CASCSFTGIEQYF	TGTGCCAGCTGCTCCTTTACAGGGATCGAGCAGTACTTC
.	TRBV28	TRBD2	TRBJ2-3	CASSFISGNTDTQYF	TGTGCCAGCAGTTTTATCAGCGGGAACACAGATACGCAGTATTTT
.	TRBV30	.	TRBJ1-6	CAWRIDYNSPLHF	TGTGCCTGGAGAATCGATTATAATTCACCCCTCCACTTT
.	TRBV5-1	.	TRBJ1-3	CASSLGDAGNTIYF	TGCGCCAGCAGCTTGGGAGATGCTGGAAACACCATATATTTT
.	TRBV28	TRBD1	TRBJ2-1	CASRGTGLHYNEQFF	TGTGCCAGCAGGGGGACAGGGCTGCACTACAATGAGCAGTTCTTC
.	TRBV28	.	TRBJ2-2	CASKGRVGTGELFF	TGTGCCAGCAAGGGGCGGGTAGGCACCGGGGAGCTGTTTTTT
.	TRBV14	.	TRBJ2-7	CASSQTGTPPVYEQYF	TGTGCCAGCAGCCAAACAGGGACACCTCCCGTCTACGAGCAGTACTTC
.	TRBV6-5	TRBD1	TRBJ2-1	CASRSGGPYNEQFF	TGTGCCAGCAGATCAGGGGGCCCCTACAATGAGCAGTTCTTC
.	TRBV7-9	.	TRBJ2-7	CASSPEWGGEQYF	TGTGCCAGCAGCCCTGAGTGGGGCGGCGAGCAGTACTTC
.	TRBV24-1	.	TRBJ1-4	CATQGLTNEKLFF	TGTGCCACCCAGGGTTTAACTAATGAAAAACTGTTTTTT
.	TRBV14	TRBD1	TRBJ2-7	CASSQWTGSGEQYF	TGTGCCAGCAGCCAGTGGACAGGGTCGGGCGAGCAGTACTTC
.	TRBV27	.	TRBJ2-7	CASSPGREYYEQYF	TGTGCCAGCAGTCCGGGACGGGAATACTACGAGCAGTACTTC